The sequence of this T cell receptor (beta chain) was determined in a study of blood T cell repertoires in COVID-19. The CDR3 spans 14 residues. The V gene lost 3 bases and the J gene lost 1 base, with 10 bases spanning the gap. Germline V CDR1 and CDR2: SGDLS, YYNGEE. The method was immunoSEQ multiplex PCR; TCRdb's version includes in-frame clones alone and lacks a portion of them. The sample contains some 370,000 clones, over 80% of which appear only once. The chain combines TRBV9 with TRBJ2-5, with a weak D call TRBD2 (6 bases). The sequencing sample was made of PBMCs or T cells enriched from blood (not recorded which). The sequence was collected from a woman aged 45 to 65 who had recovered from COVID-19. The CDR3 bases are TGTGCCAGCAGCGCGGGACTTGGCCAAGAGACCCAGTACTTC. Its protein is CASSAGLGQETQYF.